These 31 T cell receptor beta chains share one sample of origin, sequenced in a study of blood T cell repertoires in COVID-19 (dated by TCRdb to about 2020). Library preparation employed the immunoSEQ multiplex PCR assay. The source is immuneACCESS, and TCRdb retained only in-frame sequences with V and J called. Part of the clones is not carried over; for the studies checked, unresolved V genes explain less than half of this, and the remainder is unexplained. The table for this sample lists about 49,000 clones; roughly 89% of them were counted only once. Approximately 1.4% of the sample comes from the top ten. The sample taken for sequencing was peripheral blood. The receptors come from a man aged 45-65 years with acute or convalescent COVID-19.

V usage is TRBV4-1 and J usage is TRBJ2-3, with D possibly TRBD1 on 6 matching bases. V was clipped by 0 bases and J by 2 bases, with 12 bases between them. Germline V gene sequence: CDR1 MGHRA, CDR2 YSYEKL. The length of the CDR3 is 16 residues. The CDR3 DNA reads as TGCGCCAGCAGCCAAGATGTCCAGGGGAACACAGATACGCAGTATTTT. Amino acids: CASSQDVQGNTDTQYF.

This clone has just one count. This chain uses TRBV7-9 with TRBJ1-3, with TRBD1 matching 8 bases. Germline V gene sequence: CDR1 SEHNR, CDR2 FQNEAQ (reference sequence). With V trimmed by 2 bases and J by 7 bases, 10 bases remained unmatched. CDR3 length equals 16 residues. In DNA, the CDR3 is TGTGCCAGCAGCTTAATGTTCAGGGGGCGTAATAACACCATATATTTT. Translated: CASSLMFRGRNNTIYF.

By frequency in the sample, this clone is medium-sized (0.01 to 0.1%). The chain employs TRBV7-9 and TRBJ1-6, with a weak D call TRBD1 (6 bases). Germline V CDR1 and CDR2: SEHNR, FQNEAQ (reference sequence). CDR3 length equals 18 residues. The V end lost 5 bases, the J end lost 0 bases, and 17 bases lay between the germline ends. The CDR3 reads CASSRPNRTVSYNSPLHF. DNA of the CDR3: TGTGCCAGCAGCCGACCCAATAGGACAGTCTCCTATAATTCACCCCTCCACTTT. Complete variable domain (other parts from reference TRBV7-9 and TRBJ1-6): DTGVSQNPRHKITKRGQNVTFRCDPISEHNRLYWYRQTLGQGPEFLTYFQNEAQLEKSRLLSDRFSAERPKGSFSTLEIQRTEQGDSAMYLCASSRPNRTVSYNSPLHFGNGTRLTVT.

The CDR3 DNA reads TGTGCCAGCAGCCAAGCAGGGGGAGAGACCCAGTACTTC. Protein sequence: CASSQAGGETQYF. The rearrangement links TRBV14 to TRBJ2-5; 7 bases align to TRBD1. V trimming: 1 base; J trimming: 4 bases; junction bases outside the gene matches: 0. The CDR3 is 13 residues long. The germline V gene has CDR1 SGHDN and CDR2 FVKESK.

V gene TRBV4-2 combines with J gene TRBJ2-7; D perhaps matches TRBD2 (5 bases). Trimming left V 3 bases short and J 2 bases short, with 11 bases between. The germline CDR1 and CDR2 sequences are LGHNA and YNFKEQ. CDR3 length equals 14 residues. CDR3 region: CASSHGSGPYEQYF. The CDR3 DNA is TGTGCCAGCAGCCACGGCAGCGGACCCTACGAGCAGTACTTC.

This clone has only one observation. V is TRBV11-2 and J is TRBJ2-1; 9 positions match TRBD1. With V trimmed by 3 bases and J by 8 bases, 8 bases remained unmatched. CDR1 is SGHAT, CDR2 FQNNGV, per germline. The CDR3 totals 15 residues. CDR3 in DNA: TGTGCCAGCAGCTTGAACCCGGGACAGGGCGATGAGCAGTTCTTC. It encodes CASSLNPGQGDEQFF.

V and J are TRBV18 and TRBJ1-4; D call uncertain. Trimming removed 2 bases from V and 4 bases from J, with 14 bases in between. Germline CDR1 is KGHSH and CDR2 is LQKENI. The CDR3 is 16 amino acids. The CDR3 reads CASSPAAPGVNEKLFF. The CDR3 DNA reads TGTGCCAGCTCACCAGCGGCTCCGGGAGTTAATGAAAAACTGTTTTTT.

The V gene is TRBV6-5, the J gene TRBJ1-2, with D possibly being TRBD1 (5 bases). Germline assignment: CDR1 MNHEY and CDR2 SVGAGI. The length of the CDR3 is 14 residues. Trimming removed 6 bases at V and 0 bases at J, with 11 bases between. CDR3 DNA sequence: TGTGCCAGCAGCAGGACAAAGTCTAACTATGGCTACACCTTC. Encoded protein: CASSRTKSNYGYTF.

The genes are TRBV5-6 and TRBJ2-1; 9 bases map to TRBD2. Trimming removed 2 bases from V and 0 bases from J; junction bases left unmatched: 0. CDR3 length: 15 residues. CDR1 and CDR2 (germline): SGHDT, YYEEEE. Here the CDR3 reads CASSFSGSSYNEQFF. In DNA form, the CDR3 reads TGTGCCAGCAGCTTTAGCGGGAGCTCCTACAATGAGCAGTTCTTC.

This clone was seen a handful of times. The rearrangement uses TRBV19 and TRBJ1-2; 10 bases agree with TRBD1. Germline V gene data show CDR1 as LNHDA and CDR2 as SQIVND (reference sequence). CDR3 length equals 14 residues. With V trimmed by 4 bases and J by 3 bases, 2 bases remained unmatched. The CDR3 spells CASSKGQGDYGYTF. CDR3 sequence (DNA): TGTGCCAGTAGTAAAGGACAGGGGGACTATGGCTACACCTTC.

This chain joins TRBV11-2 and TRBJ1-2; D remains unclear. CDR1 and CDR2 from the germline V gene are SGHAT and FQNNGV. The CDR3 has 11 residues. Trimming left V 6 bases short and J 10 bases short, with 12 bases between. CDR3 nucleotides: TGTGCCAGCAGGTTGAGCGTCCACTACACCTTC. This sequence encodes CASRLSVHYTF.

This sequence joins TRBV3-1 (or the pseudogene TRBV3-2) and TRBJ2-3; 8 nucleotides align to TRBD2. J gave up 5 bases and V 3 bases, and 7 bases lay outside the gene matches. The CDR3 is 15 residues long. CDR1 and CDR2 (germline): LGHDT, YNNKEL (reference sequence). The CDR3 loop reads CASSQISGAVDTQYF. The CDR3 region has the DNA TGTGCCAGCAGCCAGATTAGCGGGGCGGTAGATACGCAGTATTTT.

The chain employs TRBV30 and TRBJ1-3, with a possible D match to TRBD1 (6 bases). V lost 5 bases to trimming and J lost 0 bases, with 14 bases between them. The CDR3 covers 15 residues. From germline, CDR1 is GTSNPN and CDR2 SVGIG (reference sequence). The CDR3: CAWGGGASSGNTIYF. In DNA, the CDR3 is TGTGCCTGGGGTGGGGGCGCGAGCTCTGGAAACACCATATATTTT.

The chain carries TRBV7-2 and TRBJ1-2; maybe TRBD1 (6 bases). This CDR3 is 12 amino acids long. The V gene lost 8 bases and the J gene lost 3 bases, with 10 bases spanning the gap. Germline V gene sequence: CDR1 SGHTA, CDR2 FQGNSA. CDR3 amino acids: CASSQGDYGYTF. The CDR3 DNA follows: TGTGCCAGCTCACAGGGTGACTATGGCTACACCTTC.

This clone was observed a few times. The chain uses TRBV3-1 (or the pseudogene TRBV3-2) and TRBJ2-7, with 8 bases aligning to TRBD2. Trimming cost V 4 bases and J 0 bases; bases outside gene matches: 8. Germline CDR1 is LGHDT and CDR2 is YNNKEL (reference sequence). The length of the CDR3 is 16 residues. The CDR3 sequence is CASSPVGGGRSYEQYF. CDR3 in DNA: TGTGCCAGCAGCCCAGTGGGCGGGGGGCGCTCCTACGAGCAGTACTTC.

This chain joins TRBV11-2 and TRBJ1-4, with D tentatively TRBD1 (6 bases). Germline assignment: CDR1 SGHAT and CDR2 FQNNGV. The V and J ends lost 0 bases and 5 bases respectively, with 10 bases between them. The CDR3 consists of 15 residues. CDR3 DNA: TGTGCCAGCAGCTTAGATCGTACAGGGAATGAAAAACTGTTTTTT. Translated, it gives CASSLDRTGNEKLFF.

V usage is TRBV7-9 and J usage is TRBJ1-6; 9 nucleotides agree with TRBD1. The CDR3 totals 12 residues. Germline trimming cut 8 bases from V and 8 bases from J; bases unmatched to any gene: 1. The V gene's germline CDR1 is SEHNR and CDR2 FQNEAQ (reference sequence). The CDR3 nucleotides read TGTGCCAGCGGGGACAGGGATTCACCCCTCCACTTT. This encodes CASGDRDSPLHF.

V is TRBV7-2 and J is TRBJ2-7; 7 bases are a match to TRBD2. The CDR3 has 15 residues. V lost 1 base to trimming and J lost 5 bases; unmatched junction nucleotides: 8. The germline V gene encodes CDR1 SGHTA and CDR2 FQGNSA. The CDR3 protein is CASSLVVVAGNEQYF. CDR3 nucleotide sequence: TGTGCCAGCAGCTTAGTAGTAGTAGCGGGTAACGAGCAGTACTTC.

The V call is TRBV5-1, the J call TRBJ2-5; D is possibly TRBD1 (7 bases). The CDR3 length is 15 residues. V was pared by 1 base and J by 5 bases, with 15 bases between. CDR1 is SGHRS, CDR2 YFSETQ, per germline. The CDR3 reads CASSLTQGGGETQYF. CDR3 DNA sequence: TGCGCCAGCAGCTTGACCCAGGGGGGCGGGGAGACCCAGTACTTC.

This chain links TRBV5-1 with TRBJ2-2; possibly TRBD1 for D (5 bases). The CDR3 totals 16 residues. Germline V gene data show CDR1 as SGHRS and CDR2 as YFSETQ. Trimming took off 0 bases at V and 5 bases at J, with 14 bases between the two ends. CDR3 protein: CASSLATQARTGELFF. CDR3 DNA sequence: TGCGCCAGCAGCTTGGCCACACAGGCTCGAACCGGGGAGCTGTTTTTT. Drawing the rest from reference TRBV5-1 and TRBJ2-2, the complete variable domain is KAGVTQTPRYLIKTRGQQVTLSCSPISGHRSVSWYQQTPGQGLQFLFEYFSETQRNKGNFPGRFSGRQFSNSRSEMNVSTLELGDSALYLCASSLATQARTGELFFGEGSRLTVL.

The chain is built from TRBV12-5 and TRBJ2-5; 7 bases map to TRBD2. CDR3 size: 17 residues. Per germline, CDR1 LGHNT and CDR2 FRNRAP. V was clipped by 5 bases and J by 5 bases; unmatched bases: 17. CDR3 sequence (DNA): TGTGCTAGTGGTCCAGGAAGGAGCGGGACCCTCCATGAGACCCAGTACTTC. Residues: CASGPGRSGTLHETQYF.

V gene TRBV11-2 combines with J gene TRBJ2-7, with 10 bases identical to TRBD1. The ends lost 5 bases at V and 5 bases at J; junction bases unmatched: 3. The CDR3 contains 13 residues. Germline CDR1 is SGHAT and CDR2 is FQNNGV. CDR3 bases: TGTGCCAGCAGCCGGGACAGGGGCCACGAGCAGTACTTC. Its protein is CASSRDRGHEQYF.

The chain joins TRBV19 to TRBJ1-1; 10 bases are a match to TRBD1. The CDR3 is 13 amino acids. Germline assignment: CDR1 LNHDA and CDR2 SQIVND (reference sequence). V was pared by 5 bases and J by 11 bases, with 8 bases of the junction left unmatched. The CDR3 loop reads CASSPRQGASAFF. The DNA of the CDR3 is TGTGCCAGTAGTCCCCGACAGGGGGCTAGTGCTTTCTTT.

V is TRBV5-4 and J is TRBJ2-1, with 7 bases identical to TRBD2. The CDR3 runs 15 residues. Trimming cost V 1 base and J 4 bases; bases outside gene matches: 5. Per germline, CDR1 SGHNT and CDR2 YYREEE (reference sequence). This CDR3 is CASSLSLAVYNEQFF. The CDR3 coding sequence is TGTGCCAGCAGCTTGAGCCTAGCGGTTTACAATGAGCAGTTCTTC.

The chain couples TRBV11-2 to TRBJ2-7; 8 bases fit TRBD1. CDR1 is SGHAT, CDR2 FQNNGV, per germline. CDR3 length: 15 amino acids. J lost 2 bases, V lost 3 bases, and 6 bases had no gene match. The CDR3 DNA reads TGTGCCAGCAGCTTTTCCCGGGACAGGCCCTACGAGCAGTACTTC. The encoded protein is CASSFSRDRPYEQYF.

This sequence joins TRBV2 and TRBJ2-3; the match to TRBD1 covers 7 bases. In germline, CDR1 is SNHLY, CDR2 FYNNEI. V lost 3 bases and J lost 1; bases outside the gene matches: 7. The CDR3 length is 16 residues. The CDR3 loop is CASSELQGKGTDTQYF. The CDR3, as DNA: TGTGCCAGCAGTGAGTTACAGGGGAAAGGCACAGATACGCAGTATTTT.

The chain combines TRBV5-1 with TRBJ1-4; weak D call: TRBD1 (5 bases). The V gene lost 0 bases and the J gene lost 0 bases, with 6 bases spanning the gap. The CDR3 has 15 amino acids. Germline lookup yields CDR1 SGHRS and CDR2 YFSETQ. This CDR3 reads CASSLGQTTNEKLFF. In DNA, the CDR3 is TGCGCCAGCAGCTTGGGACAGACAACTAATGAAAAACTGTTTTTT. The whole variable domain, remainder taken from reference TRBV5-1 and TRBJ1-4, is KAGVTQTPRYLIKTRGQQVTLSCSPISGHRSVSWYQQTPGQGLQFLFEYFSETQRNKGNFPGRFSGRQFSNSRSEMNVSTLELGDSALYLCASSLGQTTNEKLFFGSGTQLSVL.

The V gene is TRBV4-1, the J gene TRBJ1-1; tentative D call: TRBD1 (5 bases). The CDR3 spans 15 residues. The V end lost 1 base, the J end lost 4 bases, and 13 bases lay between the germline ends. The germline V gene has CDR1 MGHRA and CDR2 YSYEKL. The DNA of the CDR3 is TGCGCCAGCAGCCAAGTAGCCAGGGTGGGCACTGAAGCTTTCTTT. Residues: CASSQVARVGTEAFF.

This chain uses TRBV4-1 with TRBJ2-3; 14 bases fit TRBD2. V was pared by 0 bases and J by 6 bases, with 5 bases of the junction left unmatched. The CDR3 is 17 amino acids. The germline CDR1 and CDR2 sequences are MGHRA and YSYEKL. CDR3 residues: CASSQEGLAGVFDTQYF. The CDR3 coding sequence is TGCGCCAGCAGCCAAGAGGGACTAGCGGGAGTATTCGATACGCAGTATTTT.

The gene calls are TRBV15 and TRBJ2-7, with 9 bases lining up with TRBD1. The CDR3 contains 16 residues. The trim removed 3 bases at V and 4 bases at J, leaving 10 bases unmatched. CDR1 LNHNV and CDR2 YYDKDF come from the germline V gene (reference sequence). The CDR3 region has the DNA TGTGCCACCAGCAGCCCCGGGACAGGGAGGAATTACGAGCAGTACTTC. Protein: CATSSPGTGRNYEQYF.

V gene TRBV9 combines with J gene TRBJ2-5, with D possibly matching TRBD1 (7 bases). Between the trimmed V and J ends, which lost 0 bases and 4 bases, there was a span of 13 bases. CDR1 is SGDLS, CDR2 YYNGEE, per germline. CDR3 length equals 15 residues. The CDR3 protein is CASSVDRQGGETQYF. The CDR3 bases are TGTGCCAGCAGCGTAGATAGGCAGGGGGGAGAGACCCAGTACTTC.